The next 31 T cell receptor beta chains were all read from a single sample in a study of T cells in Graves' hyperthyroidism and ophthalmopathy. Amplification yielded TCR beta CDR3 regions, with RNA transcripts as the source. The HTBI set primed first-round TCR CDR3 RT-PCR. TCRdb passed the multiplex PCR reads through MiXCR, listing each CDR3 protein once. The sample contains about 270,000 distinct CDR3 sequences, about 16% of which appear only once. Sequencing used blood. The source is a woman aged 45 to 65 with Graves' hyperthyroidism that later progressed to Graves' ophthalmopathy.

This clonotype has at least ten counts. The V and J genes are TRBV7-9 and TRBJ2-1; possible D gene TRBD2, 7 bases. Germline V gene sequence: CDR1 SEHNR, CDR2 FQNEAQ (reference sequence). V was shortened by 8 bases and J by 4 bases, with 24 bases between the two germline ends. CDR3 length: 17 amino acids. The CDR3 reads CASSGEGGTYRYNEQFF. The CDR3 DNA reads as TGTGCCAGCTCAGGGGAGGGAGGGACATACCGGTACAATGAGCAGTTCTTC.

This clonotype was recorded at least ten times. The chain employs TRBV6-5 and TRBJ2-7; tentative D call: TRBD1 (6 bases). Deletions cut 0 bases from V and 1 base from J, with 7 bases between. Germline-derived CDR1 and CDR2 are MNHEY and SVGAGI. This CDR3 has 14 amino acids. The CDR3 protein is CASSYSQGSYEQYF. The CDR3 DNA reads as TGTGCCAGCAGTTACTCACAGGGTTCCTACGAGCAGTACTTC.

At least ten counts were recorded for this clonotype. This rearrangement joins TRBV6-1 to TRBJ1-1; D perhaps matches TRBD1 (6 bases). The CDR3 has 14 residues. From germline, CDR1 is MNHNS and CDR2 SASEGT. V lost 2 bases to trimming and J lost 7 bases, with 14 bases between them. Here the CDR3 DNA reads TGTGCCAGCAGTGAAAAAGGGGGGTTCCTTGAAGCTTTCTTT. As protein: CASSEKGGFLEAFF.

This clonotype occurred many times. The rearrangement joins TRBV11-1 to TRBJ1-1; D unclear. The CDR3 runs to 12 residues. Germline V gene sequence: CDR1 SGHAT, CDR2 FQDESV (reference sequence). Between the trimmed V and J ends, which lost 3 bases and 1 base, there was a span of 3 bases. This CDR3 reads CASSFQNTEAFF. CDR3 in DNA: TGTGCCAGCAGCTTTCAGAACACTGAAGCTTTCTTT.

The rearrangement links TRBV14 to TRBJ1-2; no reliable D call. The CDR3 runs to 13 residues. Germline CDR1 SGHDN, CDR2 FVKESK. The ends were cut back, 1 base at V and 4 bases at J, with 7 bases in the middle. Here the CDR3 DNA reads TGTGCCAGCAGCCAAGGTGTCTCCTATGGCTACACCTTC. It yields the protein CASSQGVSYGYTF.

In its sample, this clonotype was seen a few times. The rearrangement links TRBV20-1 to TRBJ1-2, with D possibly being TRBD1 (5 bases). CDR3 length: 14 amino acids. V was cut by 4 bases and J by 7 bases, with 19 bases left in between. Looked up from germline, CDR1 is DFQATT and CDR2 is SNEGSKA (reference sequence). This chain's CDR3 is CSATTPRGEAGYTF. DNA for the CDR3: TGCAGTGCTACGACCCCAAGAGGGGAAGCTGGCTACACCTTC.

This clonotype was counted many times. The rearrangement uses TRBV5-1 and TRBJ2-2, with D unclear. CDR1 is SGHRS, CDR2 YFSETQ, per germline. The V and J ends lost 0 bases and 2 bases respectively, with 8 bases between them. The CDR3 covers 15 residues. The CDR3 region is CASSLDGPNTGELFF. As DNA, the CDR3 is TGCGCCAGCAGCTTGGATGGACCCAACACCGGGGAGCTGTTTTTT. The full variable domain, completed using reference TRBV5-1 and TRBJ2-2, is KAGVTQTPRYLIKTRGQQVTLSCSPISGHRSVSWYQQTPGQGLQFLFEYFSETQRNKGNFPGRFSGRQFSNSRSEMNVSTLELGDSALYLCASSLDGPNTGELFFGEGSRLTVL.

This rearrangement joins TRBV2 to TRBJ1-5, with D possibly TRBD1 on 5 matching bases. V was shortened by 5 bases and J by 9 bases, with 14 bases between the two germline ends. Per the germline V gene, CDR1 is SNHLY and CDR2 is FYNNEI. CDR3 length equals 13 residues. In DNA, the CDR3 is TGTGCCAGCAGTCGGGACGGCCTTGGGCCCCAGCATTTT. Residues: CASSRDGLGPQHF.

The chain uses TRBV7-2 and TRBJ2-7; D gene ambiguous. The V end lost 2 bases, the J end lost 4 bases, and 12 bases lay between the germline ends. The CDR3 is made up of 14 amino acids. Germline values: CDR1 SGHTA, CDR2 FQGNSA. In DNA, the CDR3 is TGTGCCAGCAGCTTAAGTGGGCAGGCTTACGAGCAGTACTTC. Its translation: CASSLSGQAYEQYF.

This clonotype was observed a handful of times. The rearrangement joins TRBV3-1 to TRBJ1-2; perhaps TRBD1 as D (5 bases). V dropped 4 bases and J dropped 7 bases, with 19 bases sitting between them. The germline CDR1 and CDR2 sequences are LGHDT and YNNKEL (reference sequence). The CDR3 sequence is 15 residues long. The CDR3 loop is CASSPRDLKISGYTF. The CDR3 DNA reads as TGTGCCAGCAGCCCCAGGGACCTAAAAATAAGTGGCTACACCTTC.

The gene calls are TRBV7-8 and TRBJ2-1, with D hard to call. This CDR3 comprises 14 residues. Trimming cost V 4 bases and J 3 bases, with 10 bases left between them. Germline CDR1 and CDR2: SGHVS and FQNEAQ. The CDR3 is CASSWLGNYNEQFF. The CDR3 DNA sequence: TGTGCCAGCAGCTGGCTAGGTAACTACAATGAGCAGTTCTTC. Drawing the rest from reference TRBV7-8 and TRBJ2-1, the complete variable domain is GAGVSQSPRYKVAKRGQDVALRCDPISGHVSLFWYQQALGQGPEFLTYFQNEAQLDKSGLPSDRFFAERPEGSVSTLKIQRTQQEDSAVYLCASSWLGNYNEQFFGPGTRLTVL.

The chain carries TRBV9 and TRBJ1-6; D gene unclear. Trimming cost V 0 bases and J 5 bases, with 12 bases left between them. The CDR3 length is 16 residues. Germline values: CDR1 SGDLS, CDR2 YYNGEE. The CDR3 sequence: CASSVAPQSDNSPLHF. The CDR3 DNA sequence: TGTGCCAGCAGCGTAGCTCCCCAGTCAGATAATTCACCCCTCCACTTT.

This clonotype was seen only a few times. This sequence joins TRBV7-9 and TRBJ1-1; D gene ambiguous. Germline V gene sequence: CDR1 SEHNR, CDR2 FQNEAQ (reference sequence). The CDR3 has 14 residues. V was trimmed by 1 base and J by 6 bases, leaving 12 bases between them. The DNA for the CDR3 is TGTGCCAGCAGCTTAGTAGAGCCGGCCTCTGAAGCTTTCTTT. It codes for CASSLVEPASEAFF.

The sample holds a few counts of this clonotype. The chain couples TRBV24-1 to TRBJ2-3; D is unclear. From germline, CDR1 is KGHDR and CDR2 SFDVKD. V was shortened by 10 bases and J by 0 bases, with 10 bases between the two germline ends. The CDR3 totals 13 residues. The CDR3 spells CATRDWSTDTQYF. The CDR3 nucleotides read TGTGCCACTAGGGATTGGAGCACAGATACGCAGTATTTT.

The V call is TRBV28, the J call TRBJ2-1; TRBD1 is a possible D gene (5 bases). This CDR3 spans 14 amino acids. Germline V gives CDR1 MDHEN, CDR2 SYDVKM. V gave up 3 bases and J gave up 6 bases, with 12 bases separating them. The CDR3 protein is CASSLSGRANEQFF. The CDR3 DNA sequence: TGTGCCAGCAGTTTGTCGGGCAGGGCCAATGAGCAGTTCTTC.

This clonotype was seen repeatedly, ten times or more. This chain links TRBV2 with TRBJ1-6; tentatively, D is TRBD1 (6 bases). Trimming left V 6 bases short and J 4 bases short, with 7 bases between. Germline V gene data show CDR1 as SNHLY and CDR2 as FYNNEI. This CDR3 is built from 13 residues. The CDR3 DNA sequence: TGTGCCAGCAGCGGACAGTATAATTCACCCCTCCACTTT. It codes for CASSGQYNSPLHF.

This clonotype was found a few times. This chain uses TRBV6-5 with TRBJ1-5; D is ambiguous. The CDR3 runs 13 residues. Looked up from germline, CDR1 is MNHEY and CDR2 is SVGAGI. V lost 0 bases and J 7 bases, leaving 7 bases between the germline ends. CDR3 sequence: CASSYSAAQPQHF. CDR3 DNA: TGTGCCAGCAGTTACTCGGCAGCCCAGCCCCAGCATTTT.

This clonotype was detected only a few times. This rearrangement joins TRBV5-6 to TRBJ2-3; D is ambiguous. Trimming stripped 1 base from V and 3 bases from J, with 6 bases between. The germline CDR1 and CDR2 sequences are SGHDT and YYEEEE. The CDR3 consists of 13 residues. CDR3 residues: CASSLWGTDTQYF. The CDR3 DNA sequence: TGTGCCAGCAGCTTGTGGGGAACAGATACGCAGTATTTT.

This CDR3 is CASSLTGGSGNTIYF. CDR3 bases: TGTGCCAGCAGCCTAACAGGGGGCTCTGGAAACACCATATATTTT. The chain has TRBV27 and TRBJ1-3; 8 nucleotides agree with TRBD1. With 6 bases clipped from V and 0 bases from J, the junction kept 4 bases outside the gene matches. This CDR3 has 15 amino acids. Germline CDR1 and CDR2: MNHEY and SMNVEV (reference sequence).

This clonotype was seen ten or more times. The chain uses TRBV7-2 and TRBJ2-1, with D perhaps matching TRBD1 (6 bases). V shed 1 base and J shed 8 bases, with 12 bases lying between them. Germline lookup yields CDR1 SGHTA and CDR2 FQGNSA. The CDR3 spans 14 residues. For the CDR3, the DNA is TGTGCCAGCAGCTTAGTGGCAGGGGCCCATGAGCAGTTCTTC. Translation: CASSLVAGAHEQFF. Variable domain in full (rest from reference TRBV7-2 and TRBJ2-1): GAGVSQSPSNKVTEKGKDVELRCDPISGHTALYWYRQSLGQGLEFLIYFQGNSAPDKSGLPSDRFSAERTGGSVSTLTIQRTQQEDSAVYLCASSLVAGAHEQFFGPGTRLTVL.

This clonotype was recorded at least ten times. The gene calls are TRBV28 and TRBJ2-7; D gene ambiguous. Germline loops: CDR1 MDHEN, CDR2 SYDVKM. V lost 10 bases and J 6 bases, leaving 19 bases between the germline ends. CDR3 length: 13 amino acids. CDR3 region: CANAQAGKREQYF. Written as DNA, the CDR3 is TGTGCCAATGCGCAGGCAGGCAAGCGCGAGCAGTACTTC.

There are many counts of this clonotype. The V call is TRBV6-1, the J call TRBJ1-3, with D hard to call. Between the trimmed V and J ends, which lost 5 bases and 0 bases, there was a span of 8 bases. The germline V gene has CDR1 MNHNS and CDR2 SASEGT. The CDR3 loop spans 14 amino acids. The CDR3 protein is CASSTSDSGNTIYF. The CDR3 DNA is TGTGCCAGCAGTACCAGCGACTCTGGAAACACCATATATTTT.

This clonotype was counted between two and nine times. The chain carries TRBV10-1 and TRBJ2-2; D might be TRBD2 (6 bases). V was pared by 9 bases and J by 5 bases, with 13 bases between. The CDR3 covers 13 residues. Germline V lookup: CDR1 WNHNN, CDR2 SYGVQD (reference sequence). The CDR3 DNA sequence: TGCGCCAGTACTAGCCCCGGTACCGGGGAGCTGTTTTTT. Translation gives CASTSPGTGELFF.

This clonotype has at least ten counts. The chain uses TRBV2 and TRBJ1-2; 7 bases map to TRBD1. This CDR3 is built from 13 residues. Germline lookup yields CDR1 SNHLY and CDR2 FYNNEI. V dropped 5 bases and J dropped 5; count of bases not matched to a gene: 5. CDR3 in amino acids: CASSTGQRYGYTF. CDR3 nucleotide sequence: TGTGCCAGCAGTACGGGACAGCGGTATGGCTACACCTTC. Full variable domain (remainder filled in from reference TRBV2 and TRBJ1-2): EPEVTQTPSHQVTQMGQEVILRCVPISNHLYFYWYRQILGQKVEFLVSFYNNEISEKSEIFDDQFSVERPDGSNFTLKIRSTKLEDSAMYFCASSTGQRYGYTFGSGTRLTVV.

This clonotype was picked up many times. The chain is built from TRBV19 and TRBJ2-2; tentatively, D is TRBD2 (6 bases). The ends were cut back, 7 bases at V and 4 bases at J, with 13 bases in the middle. CDR3 length: 14 amino acids. Looked up from germline, CDR1 is LNHDA and CDR2 is SQIVND (reference sequence). This CDR3 reads CASTLSSVTGELFF. CDR3 bases: TGTGCCAGTACCCTTTCTAGCGTCACCGGGGAGCTGTTTTTT.

The chain uses TRBV5-1 and TRBJ1-4, with D possibly TRBD1 on 5 matching bases. The germline V and J ends were trimmed by 2 bases and 8 bases, with 13 bases remaining between them. The CDR3 is made up of 14 amino acids. Germline values: CDR1 SGHRS, CDR2 YFSETQ. The CDR3 DNA reads as TGCGCCAGCAGCTTCTCAGGGCTTATGGAAAAACTGTTTTTT. It codes for CASSFSGLMEKLFF.

This clonotype was seen repeatedly, ten times or more. J is TRBJ1-1 and V is TRBV3-1; D unresolved. CDR3 length: 13 amino acids. CDR1 LGHDT and CDR2 YNNKEL come from the germline V gene (reference sequence). The V end lost 5 bases, the J end lost 9 bases, and 16 bases lay between the germline ends. The CDR3 reads CASSYVDESQAFF. The CDR3 DNA follows: TGTGCCAGCAGCTATGTAGATGAGTCACAAGCTTTCTTT.

This clonotype has a count of ten or more. DNA for the CDR3: TGCAGTGCTACCACGGGACTAGCGGGAGGGGAGACCCAGTACTTC. This gives the protein CSATTGLAGGETQYF. The chain employs TRBV20-1 and TRBJ2-5; 16 bases are shared with TRBD2. The CDR3 spans 15 residues. Germline V CDR1 and CDR2: DFQATT, SNEGSKA (reference sequence). Trimming cost V 4 bases and J 5 bases; bases outside gene matches: 4.

This clonotype was seen many times. The chain employs TRBV6-5 and TRBJ2-2; no firm D call. Germline V CDR1 and CDR2: MNHEY, SVGAGI. V dropped 5 bases and J dropped 1 base, with 5 bases sitting between them. This CDR3 has 13 amino acids. The CDR3 sequence is CASSMLNTGELFF. The CDR3, as DNA: TGTGCCAGCAGTATGCTGAACACCGGGGAGCTGTTTTTT.

This clonotype was observed a few times. V usage is TRBV7-9 and J usage is TRBJ2-2, with a weak D call TRBD2 (6 bases). The V end lost 1 base, the J end lost 0 bases, and 21 bases lay between the germline ends. Germline loops: CDR1 SEHNR, CDR2 FQNEAQ (reference sequence). CDR3 size: 20 residues. The CDR3 DNA sequence: TGTGCCAGCAGCTTAGTCGCGGCCCGGCGACTAGGACCGAACACCGGGGAGCTGTTTTTT. Its translation: CASSLVAARRLGPNTGELFF.

This clonotype was detected ten times or more. The chain has TRBV10-2 and TRBJ2-2; 11 nucleotides line up with TRBD1. Germline CDR1 WSHSY, CDR2 SAAADI. The CDR3 loop spans 14 amino acids. The ends lost 10 bases at V and 1 base at J; junction bases unmatched: 2. The CDR3: CATGQGVNTGELFF. In nucleotides, the CDR3 is TGCGCCACGGGACAGGGGGTGAACACCGGGGAGCTGTTTTTT.